One sample yielded the 10 T cell receptor beta chains listed below, sequenced in a study of PD-1 blockade in classical Hodgkin lymphoma. Specified time point: cycle 4 day 1 (C4D1), after 6 weeks of nivolumab. Patients all relapsed after autologous stem cell transplantation, and there was variation in brentuximab vedotin exposure. TCRdb's copy holds only in-frame clones and misses some; the assay was immunoSEQ multiplex PCR. The data hold around 93,000 clones, with roughly 73% observed a single time. Sample: peripheral blood mononuclear cells (PBMCs), taken before the fourth cycle of nivolumab. These receptor sequences come from a human donor with classical Hodgkin lymphoma.

This clone was seen only once. This chain connects TRBV6-6 to TRBJ1-2; D ambiguous. This CDR3 comprises 16 residues. Trimming removed 0 bases at V and 4 bases at J, with 15 bases between. The germline V gene encodes CDR1 MNHNY and CDR2 SVGAGI (reference sequence). CDR3 sequence reads: CASSYSRLARSYGYTF. In DNA, the CDR3 is TGTGCCAGCAGTTACTCGAGACTTGCCCGGAGCTATGGCTACACCTTC.

This clone occurred many times. The chain employs TRBV9 and TRBJ1-3; D is unresolved. CDR3 length: 14 amino acids. V shed 0 bases and J shed 8 bases, with 12 bases lying between them. The germline V gene has CDR1 SGDLS and CDR2 YYNGEE. CDR3: CASSVGPLEDTIYF. The CDR3 DNA reads as TGTGCCAGCAGCGTAGGGCCCCTCGAGGACACCATATATTTT.

The CDR3 nucleotides are TGTGCCAGCAGCTCTCAGGGGGGGGTCGGAGGTGAAGCTTTCTTT. Its translation is CASSSQGGVGGEAFF. The V gene is TRBV7-9, the J gene TRBJ1-1; 7 bases map to TRBD1. This CDR3 contains 15 residues. Germline CDR1 is SEHNR and CDR2 is FQNEAQ (reference sequence). V trimming: 4 bases; J trimming: 7 bases; junction bases outside the gene matches: 12.

The chain has TRBV11-3 and TRBJ2-1; a possible D gene is TRBD2 (5 bases). Germline CDR1 SGHNT, CDR2 YENEEA. This CDR3 region has 18 residues. V lost 1 base to trimming and J lost 0 bases, with 16 bases between them. Written as DNA, the CDR3 is TGTGCCAGCAGCTTAGGGCCTCTGAGCGGTAGCTCCTACAATGAGCAGTTCTTC. Translating it yields CASSLGPLSGSSYNEQFF.

This clone was recorded a few times. The chain has TRBV5-4 and TRBJ2-1; weak D call: TRBD2 (6 bases). V was cut by 4 bases and J by 3 bases, with 8 bases left in between. From germline, CDR1 is SGHNT and CDR2 YYREEE (reference sequence). The CDR3 is made up of 13 amino acids. CDR3 sequence: CASSAGLYNEQFF. The CDR3 DNA follows: TGTGCCAGCAGCGCGGGACTCTACAATGAGCAGTTCTTC. The complete variable domain, with remaining parts taken from reference TRBV5-4 and TRBJ2-1, reads ETGVTQSPTHLIKTRGQQVTLRCSSQSGHNTVSWYQQALGQGPQFIFQYYREEENGRGNFPPRFSGLQFPNYSSELNVNALELDDSALYLCASSAGLYNEQFFGPGTRLTVL.

This chain connects TRBV30 to TRBJ1-5; weak D call: TRBD1 (6 bases). CDR3 length: 14 residues. Germline V gives CDR1 GTSNPN, CDR2 SVGIG (reference sequence). V lost 8 bases to trimming and J lost 5 bases, with 19 bases between them. This CDR3 is CALSQGRGDQPQHF. The CDR3 coding sequence is TGTGCCCTCTCCCAGGGGAGGGGCGATCAGCCCCAGCATTTT.

CDR3 amino acids: CSVEGAMTSYNEQFF. CDR3 nucleotide sequence: TGCAGCGTTGAAGGCGCGATGACCTCCTACAATGAGCAGTTCTTC. The chain couples TRBV29-1 to TRBJ2-1, with D unresolved. Trimming left V 1 base short and J 0 bases short, with 10 bases between. This CDR3 comprises 15 residues. Per the germline V gene, CDR1 is SQVTM and CDR2 is ANQGSEA.

The genes are TRBV28 and TRBJ2-5; 9 nucleotides line up with TRBD1. Germline lookup yields CDR1 MDHEN and CDR2 SYDVKM. The CDR3 extends over 15 amino acids. V lost 5 bases to trimming and J lost 4 bases; unmatched junction nucleotides: 8. The CDR3 sequence: CASSTKTGGLETQYF. CDR3 coding DNA: TGTGCCAGCAGTACGAAGACAGGGGGTCTAGAGACCCAGTACTTC.

CDR3 in amino acids: CASSLRGTNLETQYF. The CDR3 bases are TGTGCCAGCAGCCTCCGCGGGACTAATTTAGAGACCCAGTACTTC. The chain joins TRBV11-2 to TRBJ2-5, with 7 bases lining up with TRBD2. Germline CDR1 and CDR2: SGHAT and FQNNGV. J was trimmed by 4 bases and V by 5 bases; bases with no gene match: 10. CDR3 size: 15 residues.

In this sample, this clone turned up once. CDR3: CASTTVRRNYGYTF. CDR3 DNA: TGTGCCAGCACCACTGTCAGGAGAAACTATGGCTACACCTTC. This chain links TRBV6-5 with TRBJ1-2; D is ambiguous. This CDR3 contains 14 residues. Germline V lookup: CDR1 MNHEY, CDR2 SVGAGI. Deletions cut 7 bases from V and 2 bases from J, with 14 bases between.